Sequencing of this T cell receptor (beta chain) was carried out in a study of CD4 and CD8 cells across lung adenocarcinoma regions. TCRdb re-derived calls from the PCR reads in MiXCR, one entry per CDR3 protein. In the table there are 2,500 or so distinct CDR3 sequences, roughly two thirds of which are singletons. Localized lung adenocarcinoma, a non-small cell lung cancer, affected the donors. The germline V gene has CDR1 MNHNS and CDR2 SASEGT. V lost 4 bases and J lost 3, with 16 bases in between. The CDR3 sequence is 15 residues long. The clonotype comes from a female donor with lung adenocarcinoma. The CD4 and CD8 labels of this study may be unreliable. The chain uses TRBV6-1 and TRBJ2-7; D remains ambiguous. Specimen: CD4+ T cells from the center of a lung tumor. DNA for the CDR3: TGTGCCAGCAGTGGGGAACTATCAATTCACTACGAGCAGTACTTC. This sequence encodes CASSGELSIHYEQYF.